This is a list of T cell receptor beta chains from one sample in a study of shared clonotypes between healthy human individuals. Only in-frame clones appear in the TCRdb table, and some are missing; sequencing was by immunoSEQ multiplex PCR. This table holds some 1.5 million clones, approximately 97% found once. Sequenced material: naive CD4+ T cells sorted from blood. The source of these receptors is a man in his thirties or forties in good health. CDR3s include the opening cysteine and the closing phenylalanine or tryptophan. D genes are given only for firm matches. The size field is filled for only some rows; it gives once, few, many or a size class.

J	D	V	size	CDR3	DNA
TRBJ2-7	TRBD2	TRBV5-6	-	CASSSGTTYEQYF	TGTGCCAGCAGTTCAGGGACTACCTACGAGCAGTACTTC
TRBJ2-1	TRBD2	TRBV5-4	-	CASSKTSGSFNEQFF	TGTGCCAGCAGCAAGACTAGCGGGAGTTTTAATGAGCAGTTCTTC
TRBJ2-7	-	TRBV30	-	CAWERSGVREQYF	TGTGCCTGGGAACGGTCGGGGGTTCGCGAGCAGTACTTC
TRBJ1-1	TRBD1	TRBV2	-	CASDRGNTEAFF	TGTGCCAGCGACAGGGGGAACACTGAAGCTTTCTTT
TRBJ2-7	TRBD1	TRBV9	-	CASSAGPGQGALEQYF	TGTGCCAGCAGCGCGGGACCGGGACAGGGGGCTCTCGAGCAGTACTTC
TRBJ2-2	-	TRBV25-1	-	CASSYTGGFAGELFF	TGTGCCAGCAGTTACACCGGCGGGTTCGCCGGGGAGCTGTTTTTT
TRBJ2-3	-	TRBV29-1	-	CSVEDPHPLSSGGATDTQYF	TGCAGCGTTGAAGATCCCCACCCTCTCTCCAGCGGAGGGGCCACAGATACGCAGTATTTT
TRBJ1-4	-	TRBV2	-	CASRTVGTYEKLFF	TGTGCCAGTCGGACGGTCGGGACATATGAAAAACTGTTTTTT
TRBJ2-1	-	TRBV7-8	-	CASGDLMGEQFF	TGTGCCAGCGGGGACCTCATGGGGGAGCAGTTCTTC
TRBJ2-7	-	TRBV19	-	CASSNTPGRTYYEQYF	TGTGCCAGTAGTAACACTCCGGGACGTACCTACTACGAGCAGTACTTC
TRBJ2-1	TRBD2	TRBV4-3	-	CASSQSHLSRLAMNEQFF	TGCGCCAGCAGCCAATCCCACTTATCCAGACTAGCGATGAATGAGCAGTTCTTC
TRBJ1-1	-	TRBV5-4	-	CASSPPGAEGKGTEAFF	TGTGCCAGCAGTCCCCCGGGGGCAGAGGGGAAAGGCACTGAAGCTTTCTTT
TRBJ2-1	TRBD2	TRBV5-6	-	CASSLMAARERDEQFF	TGTGCCAGCAGCTTAATGGCCGCGCGGGAGCGTGATGAGCAGTTCTTC
TRBJ2-7	-	TRBV19	-	CASSVESGYEQYF	TGTGCCAGTAGTGTAGAATCCGGCTACGAGCAGTACTTC
TRBJ2-7	TRBD1	TRBV6-5	-	CASRHDRATYEQYF	TGTGCCAGCAGACATGACAGGGCTACCTACGAGCAGTACTTC
TRBJ2-3	-	TRBV21-1	-	CASSIVGHTDTQYF	TGTGCCAGCAGCATTGTGGGACACACAGATACGCAGTATTTT
TRBJ1-3	-	TRBV5-6	-	CASSGYTGISGNTIYF	TGTGCCAGCAGCGGATACACAGGTATCTCTGGAAACACCATATATTTT
TRBJ1-1	-	TRBV10-3	-	CAISGQPPALDTEAFF	TGTGCCATCAGTGGGCAGCCCCCGGCTTTGGACACTGAAGCTTTCTTT
TRBJ1-3	-	TRBV11-2	-	CASSSRMSGGNTIYF	TGTGCCAGCAGCTCCCGGATGAGCGGTGGAAACACCATATATTTT
TRBJ2-7	-	TRBV6-6	-	CASSTSLELGEQYF	TGTGCCAGCAGCACGAGCCTCGAGTTGGGCGAGCAGTACTTC
TRBJ2-3	TRBD2	TRBV7-7	-	CASSPTSALGGSMYF	TGTGCTAGCAGCCCTACATCAGCACTGGGGGGGTCCATGTATTTT
TRBJ1-1	-	TRBV4-2	-	CASSQGRTNTEAFF	TGTGCCAGCAGCCAAGGCAGAACGAACACTGAAGCTTTCTTT
TRBJ2-7	-	TRBV27	-	CASQNDPTGAGGRYF	TGTGCCAGCCAAAACGATCCAACAGGGGCGGGGGGTCGGTACTTC
TRBJ1-1	-	TRBV19	-	CASRPRRGPSNTEAFF	TGTGCCAGTAGGCCGAGGAGGGGCCCGTCTAACACTGAAGCTTTCTTT
TRBJ2-3	-	TRBV4-3	once	CASSQDRGTDTQYF	TGCGCCAGCAGCCAAGATCGGGGGACAGATACGCAGTATTTT
TRBJ2-1	TRBD1	TRBV18	-	CASSPVQGAINEQFF	TGTGCCAGCTCACCTGTACAGGGGGCGATCAATGAGCAGTTCTTC
TRBJ2-5	-	TRBV5-1	-	CASSLGGSIVQETQYF	TGCGCCAGCAGCTTGGGGGGGTCTATAGTTCAAGAGACCCAGTACTTC
TRBJ2-7	-	TRBV29-1	-	CSVEDRSRHEQYF	TGCAGCGTTGAAGATCGGTCCAGACACGAGCAGTACTTC
TRBJ2-3	-	TRBV5-4	-	CASSLGDTITDTQYF	TGTGCCAGCAGCCTCGGGGACACGATCACAGATACGCAGTATTTT
TRBJ2-7	-	TRBV11-3	-	CASSFREYYEQYF	TGTGCCAGCAGCTTCCGGGAGTACTACGAGCAGTACTTC
TRBJ2-1	TRBD2	TRBV7-9	-	CASSLIGSGSNEQFF	TGTGCCAGCAGCTTAATTGGTAGCGGGAGTAATGAGCAGTTCTTC
TRBJ2-7	-	TRBV4-1	-	CASSQDALPSGEQYF	TGCGCCAGCAGCCAAGATGCCCTTCCGTCGGGCGAGCAGTACTTC
TRBJ2-7	TRBD2	TRBV9	-	CASSVRLAGDEQYF	TGTGCCAGCAGCGTGCGACTAGCCGGCGACGAGCAGTACTTC
TRBJ1-2	-	TRBV19	-	CASITGDYGYTF	TGTGCCAGTATCACGGGGGACTATGGCTACACCTTC
TRBJ2-1	-	TRBV7-2	-	CASSLVSGSSYNEQFF	TGTGCCAGCAGCTTAGTCTCGGGGAGCTCCTACAATGAGCAGTTCTTC
TRBJ2-3	-	TRBV5-1	-	CASSSGVLMGTDTQYF	TGCGCCAGCAGCTCGGGGGTCCTGATGGGCACAGATACGCAGTATTTT
TRBJ1-5	-	TRBV4-2	-	CASSQDLNSGQPQHF	TGTGCCAGCAGCCAAGATCTCAATTCGGGTCAGCCCCAGCATTTT
TRBJ2-5	-	TRBV5-5	once	CASSSLPAETQYF	TGTGCCAGCAGCTCGTTACCCGCAGAGACCCAGTACTTC
TRBJ1-3	TRBD1	TRBV9	-	CASSKGNRGSGNTIYF	TGTGCCAGCTCCAAAGGGAACAGGGGGTCTGGAAACACCATATATTTT
TRBJ2-1	-	TRBV29-1	-	CSVEAYLSSYNEQFF	TGCAGCGTTGAAGCCTATTTAAGCTCCTACAATGAGCAGTTCTTC
TRBJ1-1	-	TRBV6-6	-	CASSPNAQTKGTTFF	TGTGCCAGCAGCCCGAACGCGCAGACGAAGGGAACGACTTTCTTT
TRBJ2-1	TRBD2	TRBV28	once	CASSSAGLAGGSPFF	TGTGCCAGCAGTTCCGCCGGACTAGCGGGAGGGAGTCCGTTCTTC
TRBJ2-7	-	TRBV4-2	-	CASSRAGPSFYEQYF	TGTGCCAGCAGCCGAGCCGGGCCCTCCTTCTACGAGCAGTACTTC
TRBJ1-2	-	TRBV4-2	-	CASSEDGVQYGYTF	TGTGCCAGCAGCGAAGACGGGGTTCAGTATGGCTACACCTTC
TRBJ2-7	-	TRBV5-4	-	CASSLESASYEQYF	TGTGCCAGCAGCTTGGAATCGGCCTCCTACGAGCAGTACTTC
TRBJ2-5	-	TRBV5-1	-	CASSLQNPQETQYF	TGCGCCAGCAGCTTACAGAACCCCCAAGAGACCCAGTACTTC
TRBJ2-3	TRBD2	TRBV5-8	-	CASSPGLEGADTQYF	TGTGCCAGCAGCCCGGGACTAGAAGGGGCAGATACGCAGTATTTT
TRBJ2-1	TRBD1	TRBV10-3	-	CAISGQQGKDEQFF	TGTGCCATCAGTGGTCAACAGGGGAAGGATGAGCAGTTCTTC
TRBJ1-5	-	TRBV7-9	once	CASSQGLRDHQPQHF	TGTGCCAGCAGCCAGGGACTCCGGGACCATCAGCCCCAGCATTTT
TRBJ2-7	-	TRBV6-1	few	CASSEMGVSYEQYF	TGTGCCAGCAGTGAAATGGGGGTTTCCTACGAGCAGTACTTC
TRBJ1-2	-	TRBV30	-	CAGFKNGYTF	TGTGCCGGATTTAAGAATGGCTACACCTTC
TRBJ1-1	TRBD1	TRBV7-9	-	CASSRQGALRNTEAFF	TGTGCCAGCAGCAGACAGGGGGCTCTTAGGAACACTGAAGCTTTCTTT
TRBJ2-1	-	TRBV20-1	once	CRGPYNEQFF	TGCAGGGGCCCTTACAATGAGCAGTTCTTC
TRBJ2-7	-	TRBV5-6	-	CASSTGRISYEQYF	TGTGCCAGCAGTACCGGGCGGATTTCCTACGAGCAGTACTTC
TRBJ1-4	-	TRBV29-1	-	CSVSGATNEKLFF	TGCAGCGTTTCAGGGGCAACTAATGAAAAACTGTTTTTT